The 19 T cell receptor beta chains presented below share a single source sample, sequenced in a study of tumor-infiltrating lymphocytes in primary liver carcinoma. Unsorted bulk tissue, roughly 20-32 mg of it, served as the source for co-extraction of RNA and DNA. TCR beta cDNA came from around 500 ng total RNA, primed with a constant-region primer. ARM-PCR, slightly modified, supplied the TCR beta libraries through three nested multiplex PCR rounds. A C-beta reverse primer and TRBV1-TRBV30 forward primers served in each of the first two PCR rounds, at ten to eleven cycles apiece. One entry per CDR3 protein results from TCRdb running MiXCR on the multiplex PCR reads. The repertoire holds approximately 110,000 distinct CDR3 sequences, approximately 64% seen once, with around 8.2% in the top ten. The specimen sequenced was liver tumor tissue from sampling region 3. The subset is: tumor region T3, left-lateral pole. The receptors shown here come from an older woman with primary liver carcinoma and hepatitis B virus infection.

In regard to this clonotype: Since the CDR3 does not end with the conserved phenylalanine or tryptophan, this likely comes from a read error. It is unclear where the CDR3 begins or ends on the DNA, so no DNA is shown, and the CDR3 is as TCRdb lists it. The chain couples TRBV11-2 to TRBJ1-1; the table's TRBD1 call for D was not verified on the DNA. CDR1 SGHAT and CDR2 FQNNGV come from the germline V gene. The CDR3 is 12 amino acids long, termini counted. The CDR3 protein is CARSSKQAEVFS.

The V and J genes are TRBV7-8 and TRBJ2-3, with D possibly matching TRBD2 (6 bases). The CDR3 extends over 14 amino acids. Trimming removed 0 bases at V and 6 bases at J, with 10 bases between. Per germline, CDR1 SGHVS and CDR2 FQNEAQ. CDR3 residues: CASSLATSTDTQYF. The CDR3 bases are TGTGCCAGCAGCTTAGCGACTAGTACGGATACGCAGTATTTT.

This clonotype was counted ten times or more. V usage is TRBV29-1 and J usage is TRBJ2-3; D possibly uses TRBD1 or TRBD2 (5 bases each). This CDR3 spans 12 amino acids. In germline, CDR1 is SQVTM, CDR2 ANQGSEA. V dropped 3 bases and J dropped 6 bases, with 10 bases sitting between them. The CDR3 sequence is CSVERGGDTQYF. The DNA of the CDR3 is TGCAGCGTTGAGAGGGGTGGGGATACGCAGTATTTT.

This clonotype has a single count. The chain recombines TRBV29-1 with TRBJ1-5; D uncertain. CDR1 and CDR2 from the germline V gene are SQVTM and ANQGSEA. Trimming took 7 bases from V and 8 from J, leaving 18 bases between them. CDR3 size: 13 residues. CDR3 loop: CSAECASCEPQHF. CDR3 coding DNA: TGCAGCGCTGAGTGTGCCTCCTGCGAGCCCCAGCATTTT.

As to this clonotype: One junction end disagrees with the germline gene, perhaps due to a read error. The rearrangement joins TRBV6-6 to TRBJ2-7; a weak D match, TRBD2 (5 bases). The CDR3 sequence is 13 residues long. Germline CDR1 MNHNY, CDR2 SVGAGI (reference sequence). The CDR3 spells CVSGSGLIYEQYF. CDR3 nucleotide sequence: TGTGTCAGCGGTTCCGGACTGATCTACGAACAGTACTTC.

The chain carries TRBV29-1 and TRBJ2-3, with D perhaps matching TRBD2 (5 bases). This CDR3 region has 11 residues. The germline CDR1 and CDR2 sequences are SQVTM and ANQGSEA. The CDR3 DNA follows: TGCAACATGGCGGACGGGGAGAGAGTGTATTTT. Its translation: CNMADGERVYF.

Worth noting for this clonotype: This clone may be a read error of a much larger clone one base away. The CDR3 region is CVSSSPRGSLYEQYF. The CDR3 DNA reads TGTGTCAGCAGTTCCCCTCGGGGATCCCTCTACGAGCAGTACTTC. This chain uses TRBV28 with TRBJ2-7; possibly TRBD2 for D (5 bases). Germline V gene lookup returns CDR1 MDHEN and CDR2 SYDVKM. The length of the CDR3 is 15 residues.

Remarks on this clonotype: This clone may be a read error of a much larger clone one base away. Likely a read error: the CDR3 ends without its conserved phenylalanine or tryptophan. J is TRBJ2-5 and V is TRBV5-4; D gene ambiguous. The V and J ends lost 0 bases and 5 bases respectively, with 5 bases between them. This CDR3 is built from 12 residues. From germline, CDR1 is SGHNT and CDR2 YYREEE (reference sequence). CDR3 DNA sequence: TGTGCCAGCAGCTTGGCCCGGGAGACCCAGTACTCC. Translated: CASSLARETQYS.

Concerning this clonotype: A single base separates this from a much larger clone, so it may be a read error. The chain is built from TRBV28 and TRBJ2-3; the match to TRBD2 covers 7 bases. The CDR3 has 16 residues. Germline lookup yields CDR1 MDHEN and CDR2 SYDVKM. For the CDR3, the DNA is TGTGCCAGCAGTCCTCCGAGAAGCGGGGAGACAGATATGCAGTATTTT. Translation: CASSPPRSGETDMQYF.

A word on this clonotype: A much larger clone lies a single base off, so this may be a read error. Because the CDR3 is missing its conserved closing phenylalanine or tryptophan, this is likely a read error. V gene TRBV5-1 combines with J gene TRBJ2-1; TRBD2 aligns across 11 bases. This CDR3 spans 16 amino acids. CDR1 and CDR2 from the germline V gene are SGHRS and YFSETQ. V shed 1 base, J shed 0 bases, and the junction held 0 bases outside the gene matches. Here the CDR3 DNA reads TGCGCCAGCAGCTTGACTAGCGGGAGCTCCTACAATGAGCAGTTCCTC. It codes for CASSLTSGSSYNEQFL.

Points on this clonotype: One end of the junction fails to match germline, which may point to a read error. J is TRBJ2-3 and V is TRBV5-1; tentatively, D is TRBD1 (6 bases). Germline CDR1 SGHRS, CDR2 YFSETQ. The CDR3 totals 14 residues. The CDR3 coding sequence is TGCGTCAGCAGCTTACAGGGCAGGACAGATACGCAGTATTTT. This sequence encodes CVSSLQGRTDTQYF.

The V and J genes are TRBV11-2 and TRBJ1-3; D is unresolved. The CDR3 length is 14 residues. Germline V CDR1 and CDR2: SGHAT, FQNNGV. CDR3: CTNSLEVAGNTIYF. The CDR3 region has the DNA TGTACCAACAGCTTAGAAGTGGCTGGAAACACCATATATTTT.

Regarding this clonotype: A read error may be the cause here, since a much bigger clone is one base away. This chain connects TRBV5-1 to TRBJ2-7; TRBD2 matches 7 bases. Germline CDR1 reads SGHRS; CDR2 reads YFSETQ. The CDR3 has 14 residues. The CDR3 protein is CANSLLWDYYEQYF. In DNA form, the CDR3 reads TGCGCCAACAGCTTGCTATGGGACTATTACGAGCAGTACTTC.

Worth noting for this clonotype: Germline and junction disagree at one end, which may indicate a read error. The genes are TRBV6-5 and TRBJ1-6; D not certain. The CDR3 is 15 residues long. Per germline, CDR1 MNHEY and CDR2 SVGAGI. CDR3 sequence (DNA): TGTGCCAGCAGTTATTCTGGGAGTGTTGGATCACCCCCCCACTTT. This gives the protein CASSYSGSVGSPPHF.

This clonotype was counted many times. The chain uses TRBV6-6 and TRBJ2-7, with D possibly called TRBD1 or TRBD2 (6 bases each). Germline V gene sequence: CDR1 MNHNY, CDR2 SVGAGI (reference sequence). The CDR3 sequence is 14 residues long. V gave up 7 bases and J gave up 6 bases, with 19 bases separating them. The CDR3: CASTNRAGRGEQYF. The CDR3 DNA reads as TGTGCCAGCACCAACAGAGCGGGCAGGGGCGAGCAGTACTTC.

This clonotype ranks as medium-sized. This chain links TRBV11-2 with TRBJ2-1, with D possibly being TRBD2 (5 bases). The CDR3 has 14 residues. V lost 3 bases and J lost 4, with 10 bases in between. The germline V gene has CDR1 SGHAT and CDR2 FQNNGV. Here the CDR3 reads CASSLGSGYNEQFF. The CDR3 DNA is TGTGCCAGCAGCTTGGGGTCGGGGTACAATGAGCAGTTCTTC.

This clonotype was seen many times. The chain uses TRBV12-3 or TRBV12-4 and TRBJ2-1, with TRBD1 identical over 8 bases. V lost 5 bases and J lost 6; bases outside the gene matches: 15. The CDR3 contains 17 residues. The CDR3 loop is CASSGVAPGQVSNEQFF. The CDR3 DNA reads TGTGCCAGCAGTGGGGTTGCCCCGGGACAGGTCTCCAATGAGCAGTTCTTC.

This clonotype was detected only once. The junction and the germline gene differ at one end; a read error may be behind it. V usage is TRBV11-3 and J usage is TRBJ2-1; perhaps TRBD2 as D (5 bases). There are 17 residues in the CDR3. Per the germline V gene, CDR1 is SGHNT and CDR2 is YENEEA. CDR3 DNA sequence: TGTGTCAGCAGCTTAGGTCGGGGAGAGTGGGGTGTCGATGAGCAGTCCTTC. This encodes CVSSLGRGEWGVDEQSF.

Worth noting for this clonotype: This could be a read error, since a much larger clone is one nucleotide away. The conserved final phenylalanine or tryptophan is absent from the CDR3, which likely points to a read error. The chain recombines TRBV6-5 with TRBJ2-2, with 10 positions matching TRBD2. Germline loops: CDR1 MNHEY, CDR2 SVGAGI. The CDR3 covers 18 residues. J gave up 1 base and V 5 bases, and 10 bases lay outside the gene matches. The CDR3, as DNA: TGTGCCAGCAGTGACCATCTAGCGGGAGCGGGGAACACCGGGGAGCTGTTTTAT. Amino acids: CASSDHLAGAGNTGELFY.